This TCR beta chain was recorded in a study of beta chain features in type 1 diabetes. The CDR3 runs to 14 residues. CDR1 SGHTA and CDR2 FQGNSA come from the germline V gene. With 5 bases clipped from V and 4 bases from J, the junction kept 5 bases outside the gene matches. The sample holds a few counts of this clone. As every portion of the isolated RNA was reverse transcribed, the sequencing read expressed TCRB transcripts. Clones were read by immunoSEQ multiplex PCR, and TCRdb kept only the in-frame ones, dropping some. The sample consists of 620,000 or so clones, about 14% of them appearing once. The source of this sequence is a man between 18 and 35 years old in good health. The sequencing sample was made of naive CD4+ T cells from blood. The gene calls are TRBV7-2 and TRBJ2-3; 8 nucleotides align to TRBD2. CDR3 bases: TGTGCCAGCAGCAGGACTAGCTGGGCAGATACGCAGTATTTT. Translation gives CASSRTSWADTQYF.